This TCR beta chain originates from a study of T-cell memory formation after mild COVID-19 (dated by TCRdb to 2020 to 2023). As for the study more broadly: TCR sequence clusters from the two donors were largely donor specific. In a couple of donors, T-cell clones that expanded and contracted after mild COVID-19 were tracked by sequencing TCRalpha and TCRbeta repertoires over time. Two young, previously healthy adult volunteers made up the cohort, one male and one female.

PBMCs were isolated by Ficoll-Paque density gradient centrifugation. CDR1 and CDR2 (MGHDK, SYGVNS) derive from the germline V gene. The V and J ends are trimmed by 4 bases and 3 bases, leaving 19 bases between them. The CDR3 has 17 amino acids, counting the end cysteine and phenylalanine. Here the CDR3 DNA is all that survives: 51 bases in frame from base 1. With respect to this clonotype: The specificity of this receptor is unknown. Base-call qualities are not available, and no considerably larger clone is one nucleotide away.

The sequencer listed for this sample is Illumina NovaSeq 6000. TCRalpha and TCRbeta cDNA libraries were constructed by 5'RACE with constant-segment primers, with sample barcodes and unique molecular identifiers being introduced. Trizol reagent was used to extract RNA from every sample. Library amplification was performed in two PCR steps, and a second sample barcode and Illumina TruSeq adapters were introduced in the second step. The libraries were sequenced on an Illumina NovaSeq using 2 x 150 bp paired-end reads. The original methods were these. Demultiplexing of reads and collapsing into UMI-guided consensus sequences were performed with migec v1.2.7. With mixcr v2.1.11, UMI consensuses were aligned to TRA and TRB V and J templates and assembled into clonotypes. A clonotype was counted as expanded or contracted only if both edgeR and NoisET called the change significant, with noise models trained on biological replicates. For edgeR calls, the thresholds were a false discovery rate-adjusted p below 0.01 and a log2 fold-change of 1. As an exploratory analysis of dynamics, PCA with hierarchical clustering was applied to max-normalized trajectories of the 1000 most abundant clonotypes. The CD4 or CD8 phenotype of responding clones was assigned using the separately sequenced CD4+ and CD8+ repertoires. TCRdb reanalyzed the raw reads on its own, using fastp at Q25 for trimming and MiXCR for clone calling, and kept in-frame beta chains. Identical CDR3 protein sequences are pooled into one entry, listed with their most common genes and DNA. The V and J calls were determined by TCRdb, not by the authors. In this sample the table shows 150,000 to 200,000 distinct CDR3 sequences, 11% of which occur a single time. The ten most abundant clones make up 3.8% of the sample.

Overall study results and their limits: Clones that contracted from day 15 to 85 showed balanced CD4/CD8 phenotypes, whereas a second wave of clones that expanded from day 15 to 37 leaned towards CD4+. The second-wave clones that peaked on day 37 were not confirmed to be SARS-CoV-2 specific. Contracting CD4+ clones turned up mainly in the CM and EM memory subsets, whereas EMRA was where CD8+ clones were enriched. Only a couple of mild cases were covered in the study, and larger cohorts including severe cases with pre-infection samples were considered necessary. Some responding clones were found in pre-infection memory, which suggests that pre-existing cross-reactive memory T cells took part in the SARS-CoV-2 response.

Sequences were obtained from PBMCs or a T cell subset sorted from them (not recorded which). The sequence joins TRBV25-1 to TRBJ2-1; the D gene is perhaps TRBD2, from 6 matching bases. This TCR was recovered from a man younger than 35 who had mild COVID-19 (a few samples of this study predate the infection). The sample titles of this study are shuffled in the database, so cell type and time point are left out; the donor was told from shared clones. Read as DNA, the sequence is TGTGCCAGCAGTGGACCTTGGGGGGAGAATCTCTACAATGAGCAGTTCTTC. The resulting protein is CASSGPWGENLYNEQFF. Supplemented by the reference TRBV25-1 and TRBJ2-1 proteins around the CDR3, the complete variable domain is EADIYQTPRYLVIGTGKKITLECSQTMGHDKMYWYQQDPGMELHLIHYSYGVNSTEKGDLSSESTVSRIRTEHFPLTLESARPSHTSQYLCASSGPWGENLYNEQFFGPGTRLTVL.